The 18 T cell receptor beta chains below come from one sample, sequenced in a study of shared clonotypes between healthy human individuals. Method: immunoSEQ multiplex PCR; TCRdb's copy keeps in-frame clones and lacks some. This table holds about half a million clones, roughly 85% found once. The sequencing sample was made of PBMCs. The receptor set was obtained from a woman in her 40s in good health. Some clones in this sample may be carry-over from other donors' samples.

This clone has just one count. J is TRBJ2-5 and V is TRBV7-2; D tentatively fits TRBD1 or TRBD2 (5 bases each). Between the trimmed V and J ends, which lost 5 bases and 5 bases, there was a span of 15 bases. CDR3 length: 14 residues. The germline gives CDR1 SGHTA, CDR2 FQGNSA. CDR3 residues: CASSRILGAETQYF. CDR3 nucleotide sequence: TGTGCCAGCAGCCGAATACTAGGGGCGGAGACCCAGTACTTC.

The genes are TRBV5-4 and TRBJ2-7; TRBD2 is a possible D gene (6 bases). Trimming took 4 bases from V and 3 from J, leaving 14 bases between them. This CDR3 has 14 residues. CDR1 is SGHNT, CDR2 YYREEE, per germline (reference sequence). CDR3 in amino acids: CASSPPGTGYEQYF. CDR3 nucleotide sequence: TGTGCCAGCAGCCCCCCCGGGACTGGCTACGAGCAGTACTTC.

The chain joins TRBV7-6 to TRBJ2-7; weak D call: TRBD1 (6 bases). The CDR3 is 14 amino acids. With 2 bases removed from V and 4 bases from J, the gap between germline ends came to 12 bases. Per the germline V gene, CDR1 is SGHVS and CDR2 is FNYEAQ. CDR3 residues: CASSLQVRGYEQYF. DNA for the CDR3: TGTGCCAGCAGCTTACAAGTCAGGGGTTACGAGCAGTACTTC.

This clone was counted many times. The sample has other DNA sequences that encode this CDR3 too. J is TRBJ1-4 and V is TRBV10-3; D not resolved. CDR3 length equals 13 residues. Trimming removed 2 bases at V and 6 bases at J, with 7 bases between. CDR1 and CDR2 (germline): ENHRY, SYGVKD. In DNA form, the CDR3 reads TGTGCCATCAGTGAGCCGCGGGATGAAAAACTGTTTTTT. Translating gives CAISEPRDEKLFF.

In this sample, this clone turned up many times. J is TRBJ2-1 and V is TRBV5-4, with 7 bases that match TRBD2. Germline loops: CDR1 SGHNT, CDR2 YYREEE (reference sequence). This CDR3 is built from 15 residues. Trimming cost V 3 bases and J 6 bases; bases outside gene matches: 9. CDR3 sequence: CASSSRRESGNEQFF. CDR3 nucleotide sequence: TGTGCCAGCAGCTCCCGGCGGGAGAGCGGCAATGAGCAGTTCTTC. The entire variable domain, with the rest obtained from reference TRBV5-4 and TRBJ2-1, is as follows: ETGVTQSPTHLIKTRGQQVTLRCSSQSGHNTVSWYQQALGQGPQFIFQYYREEENGRGNFPPRFSGLQFPNYSSELNVNALELDDSALYLCASSSRRESGNEQFFGPGTRLTVL.

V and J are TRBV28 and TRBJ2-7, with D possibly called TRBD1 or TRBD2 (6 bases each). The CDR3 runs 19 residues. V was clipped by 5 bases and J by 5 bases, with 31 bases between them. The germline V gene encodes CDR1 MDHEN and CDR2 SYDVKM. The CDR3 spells CASSPRTVGRLATLNEQYF. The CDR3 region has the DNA TGTGCCAGCAGTCCTCGGACAGTGGGGAGGCTAGCGACCTTGAACGAGCAGTACTTC.

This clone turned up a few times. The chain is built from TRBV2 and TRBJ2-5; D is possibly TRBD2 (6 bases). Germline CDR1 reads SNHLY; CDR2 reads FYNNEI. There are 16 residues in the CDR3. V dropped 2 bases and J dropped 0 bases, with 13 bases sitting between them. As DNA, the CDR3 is TGTGCCAGCAGTGAAAGCCAGGGAGGTTACCAAGAGACCCAGTACTTC. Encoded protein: CASSESQGGYQETQYF.

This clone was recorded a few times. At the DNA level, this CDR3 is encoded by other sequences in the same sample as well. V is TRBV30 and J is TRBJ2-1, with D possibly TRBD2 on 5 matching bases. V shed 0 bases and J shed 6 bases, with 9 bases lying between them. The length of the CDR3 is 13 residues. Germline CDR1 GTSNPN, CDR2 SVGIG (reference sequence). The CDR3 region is CAWSVGLANEQFF. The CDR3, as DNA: TGTGCCTGGAGTGTGGGCCTAGCCAATGAGCAGTTCTTC.

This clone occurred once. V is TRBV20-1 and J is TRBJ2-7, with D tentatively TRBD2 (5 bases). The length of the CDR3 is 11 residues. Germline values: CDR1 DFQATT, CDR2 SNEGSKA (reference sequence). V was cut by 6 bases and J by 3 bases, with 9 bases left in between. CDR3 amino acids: CSANGGYEQYF. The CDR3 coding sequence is TGCAGTGCCAACGGAGGCTACGAGCAGTACTTC.

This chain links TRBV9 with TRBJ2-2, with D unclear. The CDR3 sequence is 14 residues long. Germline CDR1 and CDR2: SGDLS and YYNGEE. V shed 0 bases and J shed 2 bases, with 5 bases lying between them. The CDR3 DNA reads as TGTGCCAGCAGCGTAGCCACTAACACCGGGGAGCTGTTTTTT. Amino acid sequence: CASSVATNTGELFF.

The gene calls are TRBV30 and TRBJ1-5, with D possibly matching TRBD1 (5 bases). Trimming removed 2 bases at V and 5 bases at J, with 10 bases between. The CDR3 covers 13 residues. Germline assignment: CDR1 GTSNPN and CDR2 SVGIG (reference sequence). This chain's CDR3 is CAWSRGEHQPQHF. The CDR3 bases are TGTGCCTGGAGTAGAGGGGAGCATCAGCCCCAGCATTTT.

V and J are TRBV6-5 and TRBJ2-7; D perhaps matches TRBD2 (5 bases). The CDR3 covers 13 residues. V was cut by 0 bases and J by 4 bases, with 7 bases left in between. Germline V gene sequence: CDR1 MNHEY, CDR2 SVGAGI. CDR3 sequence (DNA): TGTGCCAGCAGTTACTCCAGGAGGTACGAGCAGTACTTC. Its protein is CASSYSRRYEQYF.

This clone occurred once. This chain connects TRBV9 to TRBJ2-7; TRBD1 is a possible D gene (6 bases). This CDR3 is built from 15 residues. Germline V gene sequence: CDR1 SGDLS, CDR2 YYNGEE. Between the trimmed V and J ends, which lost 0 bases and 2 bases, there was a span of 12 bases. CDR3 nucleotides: TGTGCCAGCAGCGTAGGGGGGACATCCCCCTACGAGCAGTACTTC. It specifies CASSVGGTSPYEQYF.

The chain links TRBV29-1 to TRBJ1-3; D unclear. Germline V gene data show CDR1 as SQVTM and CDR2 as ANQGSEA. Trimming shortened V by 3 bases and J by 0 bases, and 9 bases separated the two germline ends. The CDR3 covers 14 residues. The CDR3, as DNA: TGCAGCGTTGAGGGAACTTCCTCTGGAAACACCATATATTTT. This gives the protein CSVEGTSSGNTIYF.

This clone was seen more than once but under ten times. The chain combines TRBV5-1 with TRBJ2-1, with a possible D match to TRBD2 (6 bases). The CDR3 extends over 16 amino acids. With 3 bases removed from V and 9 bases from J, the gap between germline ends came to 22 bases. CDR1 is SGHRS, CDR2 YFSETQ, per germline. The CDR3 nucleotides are TGCGCCAGCAGCTCGAAGACGGGACTGGGGATCTTTGAGCAGTTCTTC. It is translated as CASSSKTGLGIFEQFF.

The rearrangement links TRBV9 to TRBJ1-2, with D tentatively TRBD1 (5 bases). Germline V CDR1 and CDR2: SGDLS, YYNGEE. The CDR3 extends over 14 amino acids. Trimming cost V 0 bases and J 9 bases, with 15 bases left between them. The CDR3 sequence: CASSVVGESMSYTF. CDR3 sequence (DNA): TGTGCCAGCAGCGTAGTAGGGGAGAGCATGAGCTACACCTTC.

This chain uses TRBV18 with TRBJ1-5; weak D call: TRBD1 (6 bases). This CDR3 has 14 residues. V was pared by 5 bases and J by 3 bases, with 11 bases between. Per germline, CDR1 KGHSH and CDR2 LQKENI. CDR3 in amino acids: CASSTTGFNQPQHF. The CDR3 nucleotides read TGTGCCAGCTCAACGACAGGCTTCAATCAGCCCCAGCATTTT.

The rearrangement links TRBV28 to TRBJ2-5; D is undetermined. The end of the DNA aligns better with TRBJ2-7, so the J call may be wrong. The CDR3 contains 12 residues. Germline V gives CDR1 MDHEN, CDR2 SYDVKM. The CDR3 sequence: CASSFGDYEQYF. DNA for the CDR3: TGTGCCAGCAGTTTTGGGGACTACGAGCAGTACTTC.